This TCR beta chain came from a study of blood T cell repertoires in COVID-19. Study at large: Whether acute or convalescent, the COVID-19 samples came from the United States, Italy and Spain. PBMCs, B-cell-depleted T cells, or T cells were the source of the cDNA or gDNA that made up the material.

CDR3 length: 18 residues. The junction had 5 bases not matched to a gene; V was cut back by 2 bases and J by 3 bases. Germline CDR1 KGHSH, CDR2 LQKENI. In the source study's methods: Amplified reference gene primers provided the basis for estimating nucleated cell counts. Only in-frame clones appear in the TCRdb table, and some are missing; sequencing was by immunoSEQ multiplex PCR. V and J calls and clone size are as listed in that table; D and trimming were resolved from the DNA. The table lists about 140,000 clones, less than 90% of them singletons. Seattle's cohort entered during active infection and was followed longitudinally.

The receptor was isolated from a human donor with COVID-19, enrolled during active disease. The donor label of this sample is uncertain. The sequenced material came from peripheral blood. The gene calls are TRBV18 and TRBJ2-6, with TRBD1 matching over 12 bases. In DNA form, the CDR3 reads TGTGCCAGCTCACCAGCCGGGACAGGGGGCTTTGGGGCCAACGTCCTGACTTTC. As protein: CASSPAGTGGFGANVLTF.